The source of this T cell receptor beta chain is a study of T cell repertoires in cytomegalovirus infection. This clonotype appeared many times. The CDR3 loop spans 17 amino acids. V lost 8 bases to trimming and J lost 0 bases, with 20 bases between them. TCRdb reanalysed the reads using MiXCR and keeps one entry per CDR3 protein. The sample comprises approximately 490,000 distinct CDR3 sequences, over 9% of which are singletons, and about 9.4% rests with the top ten. This sequence joins TRBV12-3 or TRBV12-4 and TRBJ2-1; D uncertain. This sequence was found in a human donor in good health (CMV status not recorded). Some clones in this sample may be carry-over from other donors' samples. The specimen was PBMCs. CDR3 region: CASGVGRGLSSYNEQFF. Here the CDR3 DNA reads TGTGCCAGCGGAGTAGGGCGAGGTCTGAGCTCCTACAATGAGCAGTTCTTC.